The entry below describes one T cell receptor beta chain. A read error may account for a junction end that differs from germline. CDR3 size: 15 residues. CDR1 and CDR2 (germline): LNHNV, YYDKDF (reference sequence). The record originates from a study of breast tumors, draining lymph nodes, adjacent tissues. TCRdb independently ran MiXCR on the multiplex PCR reads; one entry per CDR3 protein. The table records approximately 45,000 distinct CDR3 sequences, more than 20% of them present only once. Specimen: breast tumor tissue. The chain links TRBV15 to TRBJ2-7; TRBD1 matches 9 bases. The origin of this receptor is a female donor with breast cancer. Some clones in this sample may be carry-over from other donors' samples. CDR3 nucleotides: TGTGCCACCAGTAGGAGACAGGGGGTTGTTTACGAACAGTACTTC. This encodes CATSRRQGVVYEQYF.